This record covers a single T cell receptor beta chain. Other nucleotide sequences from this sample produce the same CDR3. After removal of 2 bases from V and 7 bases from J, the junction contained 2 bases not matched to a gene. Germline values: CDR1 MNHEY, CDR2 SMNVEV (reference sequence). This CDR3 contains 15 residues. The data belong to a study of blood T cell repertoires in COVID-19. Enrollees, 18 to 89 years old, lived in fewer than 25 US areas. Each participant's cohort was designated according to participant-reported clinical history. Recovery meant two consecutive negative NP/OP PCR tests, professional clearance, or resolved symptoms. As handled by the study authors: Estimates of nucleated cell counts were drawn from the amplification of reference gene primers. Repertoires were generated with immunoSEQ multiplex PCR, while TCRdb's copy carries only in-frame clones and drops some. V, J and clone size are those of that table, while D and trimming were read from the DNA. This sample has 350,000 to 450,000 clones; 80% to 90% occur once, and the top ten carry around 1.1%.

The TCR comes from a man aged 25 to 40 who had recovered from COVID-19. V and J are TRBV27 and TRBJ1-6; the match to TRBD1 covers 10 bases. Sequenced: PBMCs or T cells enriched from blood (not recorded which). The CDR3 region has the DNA TGTGCCAGCAGTTTACTGGGACAGGGGAATTCACCCCTCCACTTT. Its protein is CASSLLGQGNSPLHF.